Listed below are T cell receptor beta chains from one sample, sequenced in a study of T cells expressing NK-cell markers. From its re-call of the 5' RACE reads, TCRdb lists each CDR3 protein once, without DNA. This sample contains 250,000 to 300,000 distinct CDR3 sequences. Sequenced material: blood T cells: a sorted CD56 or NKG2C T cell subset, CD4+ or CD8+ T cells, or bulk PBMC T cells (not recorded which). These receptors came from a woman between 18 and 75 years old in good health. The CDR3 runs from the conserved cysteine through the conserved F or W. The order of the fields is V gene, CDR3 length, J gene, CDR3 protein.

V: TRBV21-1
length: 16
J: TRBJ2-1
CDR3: CASSKAGTGRYGEQFF

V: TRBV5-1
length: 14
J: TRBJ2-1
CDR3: CASTPLEAYNEQFF

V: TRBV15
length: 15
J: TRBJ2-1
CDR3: CATSREDRSYNEQFF

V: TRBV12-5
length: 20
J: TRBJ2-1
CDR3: CASGLSQGAFLAELGDEQYF

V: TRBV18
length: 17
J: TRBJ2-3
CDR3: CASSPNTGASGTDTQYF

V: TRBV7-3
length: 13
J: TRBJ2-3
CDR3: CASSRREGDTQYF

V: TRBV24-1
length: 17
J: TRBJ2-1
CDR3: CATSDPGLAGGYNEQFF

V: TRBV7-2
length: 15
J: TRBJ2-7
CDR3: CASSWTTSSIYEQYF

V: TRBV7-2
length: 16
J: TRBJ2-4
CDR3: CASSPDISLAKNIQYF

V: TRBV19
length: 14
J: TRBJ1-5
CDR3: CASSMAGGNQPQHF

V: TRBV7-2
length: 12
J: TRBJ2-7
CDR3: CASSLWLGEQYF

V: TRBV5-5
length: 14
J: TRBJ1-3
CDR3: CASSLTTGRNTIYF

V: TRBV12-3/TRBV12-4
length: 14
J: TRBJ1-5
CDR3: CASSGQGVRQPQHF

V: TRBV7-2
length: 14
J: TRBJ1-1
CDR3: CASSSRDSRYEAFF

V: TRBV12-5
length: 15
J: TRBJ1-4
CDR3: CASTTGWASNEKLFF

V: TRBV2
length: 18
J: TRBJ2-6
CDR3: CASRVRDRGFSGANVLTF

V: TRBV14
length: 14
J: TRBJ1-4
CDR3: CASSRQGFNEKLFF

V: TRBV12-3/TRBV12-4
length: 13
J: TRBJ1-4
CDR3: CASSFPPHEKLFF

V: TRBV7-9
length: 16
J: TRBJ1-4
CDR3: CASSLAGGVSNEKLFF

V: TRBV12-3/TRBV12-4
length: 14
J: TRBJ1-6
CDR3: CASTLNRVDSPLHF

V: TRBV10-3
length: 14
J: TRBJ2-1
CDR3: CAISEAREKGEQFF

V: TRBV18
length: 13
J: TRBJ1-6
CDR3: CATQDSSNSPLHF

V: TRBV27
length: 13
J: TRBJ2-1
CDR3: CASSWGRSNEQFF

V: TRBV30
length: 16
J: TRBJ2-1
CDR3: CACPGTSGSVYNEQFF

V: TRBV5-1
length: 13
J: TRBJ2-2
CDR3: CASSSGQVGELFF

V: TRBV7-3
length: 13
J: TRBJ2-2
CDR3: CASSWRANGELFF

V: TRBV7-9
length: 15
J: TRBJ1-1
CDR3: CASSLGRTGNTEAFF

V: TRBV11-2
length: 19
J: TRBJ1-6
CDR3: CASRDPGQGVRSYNSPLHF

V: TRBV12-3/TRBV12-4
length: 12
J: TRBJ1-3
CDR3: CASSFAGNTIYF

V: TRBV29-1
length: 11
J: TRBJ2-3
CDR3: CSVQGTDTQYF

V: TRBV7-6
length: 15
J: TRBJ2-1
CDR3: CARSWHRSSYNEQFF

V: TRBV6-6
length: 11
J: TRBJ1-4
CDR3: CASRGGEKLFF

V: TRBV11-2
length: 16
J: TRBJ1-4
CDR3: CASSYRDRGWNEKLFF

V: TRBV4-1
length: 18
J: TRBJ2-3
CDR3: CASSQGPMGGTATDTQYF

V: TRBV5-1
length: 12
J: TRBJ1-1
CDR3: CASSLKNTEAFF

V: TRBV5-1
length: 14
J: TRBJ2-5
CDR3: CASSLEGRQETQYF

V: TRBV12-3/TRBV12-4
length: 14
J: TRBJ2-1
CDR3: CASYVGGARNEQFF

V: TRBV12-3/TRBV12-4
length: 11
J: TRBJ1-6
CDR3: CASRRGSPLHF

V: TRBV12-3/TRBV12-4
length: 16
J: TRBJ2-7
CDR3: CASSLVGTGTRYEQYF

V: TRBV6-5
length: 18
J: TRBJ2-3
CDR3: CASSYAGTSGRAADTQYF

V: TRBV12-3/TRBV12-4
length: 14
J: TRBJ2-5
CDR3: CASSIRQGTETQYF

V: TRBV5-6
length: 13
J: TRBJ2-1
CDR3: CASNSRAYNEQFF

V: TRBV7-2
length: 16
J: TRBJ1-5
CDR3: CASSEQHRGGNVAQHF

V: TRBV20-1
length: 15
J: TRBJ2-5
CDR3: CSARDSGGYQETQYF

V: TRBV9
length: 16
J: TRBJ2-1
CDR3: CASSVGVGTVYNEQFF

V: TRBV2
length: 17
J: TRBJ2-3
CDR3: CASSEAPSVGGTDTQYF

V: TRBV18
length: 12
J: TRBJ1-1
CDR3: CASSPLSGLAFF

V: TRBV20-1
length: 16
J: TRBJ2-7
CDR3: CSAPPVGVFPLGEQYF

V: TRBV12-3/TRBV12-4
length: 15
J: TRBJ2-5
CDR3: CASSLQGGARETQYF